Below are 20 T cell receptor beta chains sequenced from a single sample in a study of T-cell reconstitution after alpha-beta-depleted transplantation in children. Preparation of the TCRbeta library used unique molecular identifiers. TCRdb re-called the PCR reads through MiXCR, storing one row per CDR3 protein. The table has under 400,000 distinct CDR3 sequences, about a quarter seen once. The specimen was PBMCs, mostly from graft donor cells, collected 180 days after TCRalphabeta/CD19-depleted stem cell transplant. The receptors were sampled from a male patient younger than 18 who had a stem cell transplant for acute lymphoblastic leukemia, so the T cells may come from the graft donor.

The V gene is TRBV7-2, the J gene TRBJ1-5; 9 nucleotides line up with TRBD1. The length of the CDR3 is 15 residues. Trimming took 2 bases from V and 5 from J; bases not matched to a gene: 4. Germline-derived CDR1 and CDR2 are SGHTA and FQGNSA. The CDR3 DNA reads as TGTGCCAGCAGCTTACACAGGGGGCGGGATCAGCCCCAGCATTTT. Residues: CASSLHRGRDQPQHF.

The rearrangement links TRBV9 to TRBJ2-3, with D unresolved. The V gene lost 0 bases and the J gene lost 2 bases, with 7 bases spanning the gap. The CDR3 length is 14 residues. CDR1 is SGDLS, CDR2 YYNGEE, per germline. The CDR3 nucleotides read TGTGCCAGCAGCGTAGAATGGGTCACAGATACGCAGTATTTT. This encodes CASSVEWVTDTQYF.

This clonotype was recorded a few times. V and J are TRBV29-1 and TRBJ1-1, with D possibly being TRBD1 (5 bases). The CDR3 is 14 residues long. Germline-derived CDR1 and CDR2 are SQVTM and ANQGSEA. V was cut by 8 bases and J by 4 bases, with 20 bases left in between. In DNA, the CDR3 is TGCAGCCCGTCATTATCCGGGGCAGGCACTGAAGCTTTCTTT. Protein sequence: CSPSLSGAGTEAFF. Based on the CDR3 plus reference TRBV29-1 and TRBJ1-1, the full variable domain is SAVISQKPSRDICQRGTSLTIQCQVDSQVTMMFWYRQQPGQSLTLIATANQGSEATYESGFVIDKFPISRPNLTFSTLTVSNMSPEDSSIYLCSPSLSGAGTEAFFGQGTRLTVV.

This chain's CDR3 is CASSLKQGWQPQHF. The CDR3 DNA reads TGTGCCAGCAGTTTAAAACAGGGTTGGCAGCCCCAGCATTTT. The J gene is TRBJ1-5, the V gene TRBV12-3 or TRBV12-4, with a weak D call TRBD1 (6 bases). V lost 2 bases and J lost 7, with 12 bases in between. This CDR3 has 14 residues.

The chain joins TRBV9 to TRBJ2-3; D gene ambiguous. V lost 9 bases, J lost 6 bases, and 14 bases lay in between. The CDR3 runs 12 residues. Germline V gene lookup returns CDR1 SGDLS and CDR2 YYNGEE. For the CDR3, the DNA is TGTGCCACCCATACACTCCATGATACGCAGTATTTT. Translated: CATHTLHDTQYF.

The chain combines TRBV7-6 with TRBJ2-1, with 11 bases identical to TRBD2. CDR1 SGHVS and CDR2 FNYEAQ come from the germline V gene. The CDR3 consists of 16 residues. The V gene end was trimmed by 3 bases and the J gene end by 10 bases; junction bases not matched to a gene: 11. The CDR3 DNA sequence: TGTGCCAGCAGCTTGGGGACTAGCGGACAACTACAAGAGCAGTTCTTC. This translates into CASSLGTSGQLQEQFF.

The V call is TRBV24-1, the J call TRBJ2-5, with D possibly being TRBD2 (6 bases). V lost 0 bases, J lost 4 bases, and 14 bases lay in between. Germline lookup yields CDR1 KGHDR and CDR2 SFDVKD. CDR3 length: 16 residues. CDR3 nucleotides: TGTGCCACCAGTGATTTGTTGTCAAATAGCGGAGAGACCCAGTACTTC. The encoded protein is CATSDLLSNSGETQYF.

A few counts support this clonotype. This chain joins TRBV11-1 and TRBJ2-3; 7 positions agree with TRBD1. With V trimmed by 4 bases and J by 2 bases, 15 bases remained unmatched. The CDR3 extends over 18 amino acids. The germline V gene has CDR1 SGHAT and CDR2 FQDESV (reference sequence). CDR3 sequence: CASSYPGQALHTTDTQYF. The CDR3 DNA is TGTGCCAGCAGCTACCCAGGACAGGCCCTTCATACCACAGATACGCAGTATTTT.

In this sample, this clonotype turned up a few times. This chain uses TRBV5-1 with TRBJ2-7, with a possible D match to TRBD2 (5 bases). The germline V and J ends were trimmed by 4 bases and 2 bases, with 16 bases remaining between them. The CDR3 runs 15 residues. Germline V lookup: CDR1 SGHRS, CDR2 YFSETQ. CDR3 nucleotides: TGCGCCAGCAGCCGGACTCTAGCTGCTACCTACGAGCAGTACTTC. Translated, it gives CASSRTLAATYEQYF.

There are a few counts of this clonotype. This chain connects TRBV2 to TRBJ2-1, with D tentatively TRBD1 (5 bases). This CDR3 contains 15 residues. Trimming took off 0 bases at V and 7 bases at J, with 13 bases between the two ends. The germline CDR1 and CDR2 sequences are SNHLY and FYNNEI. The CDR3 protein is CASSEARRGWNEQFF. The CDR3 DNA sequence: TGTGCCAGCAGTGAAGCGCGAAGGGGTTGGAATGAGCAGTTCTTC.

This clonotype has more than one count but fewer than ten. The V gene is TRBV3-1, the J gene TRBJ2-7; 7 bases match TRBD1. This CDR3 has 12 residues. The ends lost 6 bases at V and 12 bases at J; junction bases unmatched: 11. Per the germline V gene, CDR1 is LGHDT and CDR2 is YNNKEL (reference sequence). The CDR3 region is CASSVHRDSGYF. CDR3 coding DNA: TGTGCCAGCAGTGTTCATCGGGACAGCGGGTACTTC.

V and J are TRBV7-9 and TRBJ2-1, with 9 bases fitting TRBD1. Losses at the gene ends were 6 bases for V and 5 bases for J; bases not matched to a gene: 8. The CDR3 runs to 15 residues. Per germline, CDR1 SEHNR and CDR2 FQNEAQ (reference sequence). This CDR3 reads CASRTGTGINNEQFF. CDR3 DNA sequence: TGTGCCAGCAGGACCGGGACAGGGATCAACAATGAGCAGTTCTTC.

The CDR3: CASSPGTSGLYNEQFF. The DNA of the CDR3 is TGTGCCAGCAGCCCTGGGACTAGCGGACTATACAATGAGCAGTTCTTC. The chain is built from TRBV3-1 and TRBJ2-1; the match to TRBD2 covers 11 bases. CDR1 and CDR2 (germline): LGHDT, YNNKEL (reference sequence). The CDR3 is 16 residues long. Germline trimming cut 4 bases from V and 4 bases from J; bases unmatched to any gene: 6.

Many counts were recorded for this clonotype. The chain uses TRBV12-3 or TRBV12-4 and TRBJ2-7, with D unclear. Trimming removed 2 bases from V and 6 bases from J, with 5 bases in between. The CDR3 length is 11 residues. CDR3 coding DNA: TGTGCCAGCAGTTTATTCGGCGAGCAGTACTTC. Residues: CASSLFGEQYF.

This clonotype was seen more than once but under ten times. The rearrangement uses TRBV7-2 and TRBJ2-2; either TRBD1 or TRBD2 may fit D (5 bases each). V lost 4 bases to trimming and J lost 8 bases, with 17 bases between them. The CDR3 runs 15 residues. The germline V gene encodes CDR1 SGHTA and CDR2 FQGNSA. CDR3 in DNA: TGTGCCAGCAGCTCCACTGGGGGAAGGATGGGGGAGCTGTTTTTT. Its translation is CASSSTGGRMGELFF.

Ten or more counts support this clonotype. The V call is TRBV5-1, the J call TRBJ2-7, with 8 bases that match TRBD1. From germline, CDR1 is SGHRS and CDR2 YFSETQ. The V gene end was trimmed by 4 bases and the J gene end by 2 bases; junction bases not matched to a gene: 5. This CDR3 has 14 amino acids. Here the CDR3 DNA reads TGCGCCAGCAGCCCGGGGACAGGTCCCTACGAGCAGTACTTC. It translates to CASSPGTGPYEQYF.

The J gene is TRBJ2-6, the V gene TRBV6-5; no reliable D call. The CDR3 sequence is 15 residues long. Deletions cut 1 base from V and 0 bases from J, with 4 bases between. CDR1 and CDR2 (germline): MNHEY, SVGAGI. The DNA of the CDR3 is TGTGCCAGCAGTTACTGGGTCTCTGGGGCCAACGTCCTGACTTTC. This translates into CASSYWVSGANVLTF.

This clonotype was counted at least ten times. The rearrangement joins TRBV20-1 to TRBJ2-7; D is ambiguous. The germline gives CDR1 DFQATT, CDR2 SNEGSKA (reference sequence). Trimming stripped 0 bases from V and 3 bases from J, with 12 bases between. This CDR3 has 14 amino acids. CDR3 coding DNA: TGCAGTGCTAGAGATCTATCGGGCAGCTACGAGCAGTACTTC. This gives the protein CSARDLSGSYEQYF.

This chain joins TRBV20-1 and TRBJ2-7; D is unclear. Germline V gene sequence: CDR1 DFQATT, CDR2 SNEGSKA (reference sequence). This CDR3 is built from 13 residues. V gave up 5 bases and J gave up 2 bases, with 13 bases separating them. The CDR3 is CSARDQNPYEQYF. The CDR3, as DNA: TGCAGTGCTCGCGACCAGAACCCCTACGAGCAGTACTTC.

With regard to this clonotype: Sequence at one end of the junction differs from germline and may be a read error. This rearrangement joins TRBV20-1 to TRBJ1-1, with D perhaps TRBD1 (6 bases). The CDR3 consists of 14 residues. In germline, CDR1 is DFQATT, CDR2 SNEGSKA (reference sequence). CDR3 sequence: CSASFGGRGTEAIF. The CDR3 nucleotides read TGCAGTGCTAGTTTTGGGGGCCGGGGCACTGAAGCTATCTTT.